One sample yielded the 26 T cell receptor beta chains listed below, sequenced in a study of early T cells in non-severe SARS-CoV-2 infection. In TCRdb, the 5' RACE reads were re-called with MiXCR into one record per CDR3 protein. The data contain some 50,000 distinct CDR3 sequences, 5.6% of them singletons. Sequencing was done on a sample of whole blood. The receptors shown here come from an adult who was a healthcare worker with PCR-confirmed SARS-CoV-2 infection or an uninfected control (not recorded which).

This clonotype was seen many times. The chain carries TRBV25-1 and TRBJ2-3; D not certain. CDR1 is MGHDK, CDR2 SYGVNS, per germline. This CDR3 is built from 12 residues. V lost 5 bases to trimming and J lost 4 bases, with 7 bases between them. Here the CDR3 reads CASSKVSDTQYF. In nucleotides, the CDR3 is TGTGCCAGCAGTAAGGTGTCAGATACGCAGTATTTT.

The table lists this clonotype with a few counts. This chain uses TRBV3-1 with TRBJ2-2, with D unresolved. Between the trimmed V and J ends, which lost 4 bases and 3 bases, there was a span of 12 bases. This CDR3 is 15 amino acids long. Germline V gene data show CDR1 as LGHDT and CDR2 as YNNKEL (reference sequence). The CDR3 DNA reads TGTGCCAGCAGCCCGAGACTGCGGCACACCGGGGAGCTGTTTTTT. Its protein product is CASSPRLRHTGELFF.

This clonotype was observed a handful of times. The chain employs TRBV27 and TRBJ2-7, with D unresolved. V lost 4 bases, J lost 6 bases, and 16 bases lay in between. The CDR3 is 14 residues long. The germline V gene encodes CDR1 MNHEY and CDR2 SMNVEV (reference sequence). For the CDR3, the DNA is TGTGCCAGCAGTTCCCCTCTATCCAGATCCGAGCAGTACTTC. It codes for CASSSPLSRSEQYF.

This clonotype was observed many times. The chain is built from TRBV12-3 or TRBV12-4 and TRBJ2-1; 14 bases map to TRBD2. CDR3 size: 15 residues. The trim removed 6 bases at V and 9 bases at J, leaving 7 bases unmatched. The CDR3 coding sequence is TGTGCCAGCAGCATGACTAGCGGGAGGGCCGGTGAGCAGTTCTTC. This translates into CASSMTSGRAGEQFF.

The CDR3 DNA follows: TGTGCCAGCAGGGTTCGCGGAACCGGGGAGCTGTTTTTT. Its translation: CASRVRGTGELFF. The chain recombines TRBV7-8 with TRBJ2-2, with unresolved D. Germline V gene data show CDR1 as SGHVS and CDR2 as FQNEAQ. Deletions cut 6 bases from V and 5 bases from J, with 10 bases between. CDR3 size: 13 residues. The full variable domain, in which reference TRBV7-8 and TRBJ2-2 provide the parts outside the CDR3, is GAGVSQSPRYKVAKRGQDVALRCDPISGHVSLFWYQQALGQGPEFLTYFQNEAQLDKSGLPSDRFFAERPEGSVSTLKIQRTQQEDSAVYLCASRVRGTGELFFGEGSRLTVL.

This clonotype appeared many times. V usage is TRBV27 and J usage is TRBJ1-6; possible D gene TRBD1, 5 bases. Germline-derived CDR1 and CDR2 are MNHEY and SMNVEV (reference sequence). The CDR3 consists of 17 residues. V dropped 3 bases and J dropped 9 bases, with 21 bases sitting between them. This chain's CDR3 is CASSFLRDWARSSPLHF. The CDR3 coding sequence is TGTGCCAGCAGTTTCCTAAGGGACTGGGCTCGGTCTTCACCCCTCCACTTT.

This clonotype has a handful of counts. The chain links TRBV7-6 to TRBJ2-1; 9 bases are shared with TRBD2. V dropped 3 bases and J dropped 7; count of bases not matched to a gene: 7. Germline CDR1 SGHVS, CDR2 FNYEAQ. The CDR3 sequence is 15 residues long. CDR3 loop: CASSLSGGPENEQFF. The CDR3 DNA is TGTGCCAGCAGCTTGAGCGGGGGGCCAGAGAATGAGCAGTTCTTC.

This chain uses TRBV12-3 or TRBV12-4 with TRBJ2-1; the match to TRBD2 covers 7 bases. This CDR3 comprises 15 residues. V lost 1 base to trimming and J lost 2 bases; unmatched junction nucleotides: 2. DNA of the CDR3: TGTGCCAGCAGTTTAGGGCGGGAGACCTACAATGAGCAGTTCTTC. Protein: CASSLGRETYNEQFF.

This sequence joins TRBV9 and TRBJ2-3, with D possibly TRBD2 on 6 matching bases. V was cut by 3 bases and J by 11 bases, with 25 bases left in between. The germline CDR1 and CDR2 sequences are SGDLS and YYNGEE. The CDR3 consists of 16 residues. CDR3 DNA: TGTGCCAGCAGCGCCCCGGGGCGGGGCGGCTCTAGGTTGCAGTATTTT. It specifies CASSAPGRGGSRLQYF.

The chain couples TRBV6-2 or TRBV6-3 to TRBJ1-5; no clear D gene. The CDR3 contains 13 residues. V dropped 4 bases and J dropped 3 bases, with 7 bases sitting between them. Germline-derived CDR1 and CDR2 are MNHEY and SVGEGT. The CDR3 reads CASSWAVNQPQHF. The CDR3 DNA sequence: TGTGCCAGCAGTTGGGCGGTCAATCAGCCCCAGCATTTT.

The rearrangement links TRBV5-6 to TRBJ1-5; D gene unclear. Per the germline V gene, CDR1 is SGHDT and CDR2 is YYEEEE. CDR3 size: 15 residues. Trimming shortened V by 3 bases and J by 0 bases, and 10 bases separated the two germline ends. The DNA of the CDR3 is TGTGCCAGCAGCTCGGCCCCCAATAGCAATCAGCCCCAGCATTTT. It translates to CASSSAPNSNQPQHF.

The chain is built from TRBV4-3 and TRBJ2-2; TRBD1 agrees at 7 bases. V lost 1 base to trimming and J lost 7 bases; unmatched junction nucleotides: 3. Germline CDR1 reads LGHNA; CDR2 reads YSLEER. This CDR3 comprises 14 residues. CDR3 bases: TGCGCCAGCAGCCAAGGACAGGGTTTCGGGGAGCTGTTTTTT. Translated, it gives CASSQGQGFGELFF.

This chain connects TRBV11-2 to TRBJ2-3; TRBD2 is a possible D gene (5 bases). V was clipped by 1 base and J by 1 base, with 9 bases between them. The germline CDR1 and CDR2 sequences are SGHAT and FQNNGV. The CDR3 contains 15 residues. The CDR3 nucleotides read TGTGCCAGCAGCTTAGTCGTCGGGGGCACAGATACGCAGTATTTT. Protein sequence: CASSLVVGGTDTQYF.

This clonotype was picked up many times. The gene calls are TRBV13 and TRBJ2-1, with D perhaps matching TRBD1 (5 bases). Looked up from germline, CDR1 is PRHDT and CDR2 is FYEKMQ (reference sequence). Between the trimmed V and J ends, which lost 0 bases and 5 bases, there was a span of 5 bases. This CDR3 is built from 13 residues. The CDR3 protein is CASSLGGDNEQFF. CDR3 nucleotides: TGTGCCAGCAGCTTAGGAGGGGACAATGAGCAGTTCTTC.

V gene TRBV5-6 combines with J gene TRBJ1-2, with TRBD1 as a possible D gene (5 bases). This CDR3 is 15 amino acids long. The V end was cut by 4 bases, the J end by 2 bases, with 15 bases between. Looked up from germline, CDR1 is SGHDT and CDR2 is YYEEEE. CDR3 nucleotides: TGTGCCAGCAGCAAGGACAAGAGGTACAACTATGGCTACACCTTC. It specifies CASSKDKRYNYGYTF.

This clonotype was observed a few times. The chain combines TRBV5-1 with TRBJ2-7; D is perhaps TRBD1 (5 bases). Trimming cost V 0 bases and J 6 bases, with 10 bases left between them. This CDR3 region has 13 residues. Germline assignment: CDR1 SGHRS and CDR2 YFSETQ. CDR3 DNA sequence: TGCGCCAGCAGCTTGGCAGGGCGCAGCGAGCAGTACTTC. Translating it yields CASSLAGRSEQYF. Full variable domain (missing parts from reference TRBV5-1 and TRBJ2-7): KAGVTQTPRYLIKTRGQQVTLSCSPISGHRSVSWYQQTPGQGLQFLFEYFSETQRNKGNFPGRFSGRQFSNSRSEMNVSTLELGDSALYLCASSLAGRSEQYFGPGTRLTVT.

This clonotype has a count of ten or more. The J gene is TRBJ2-7, the V gene TRBV12-3 or TRBV12-4, with D perhaps TRBD1 (6 bases). V was pared by 6 bases and J by 0 bases, with 15 bases between. This CDR3 has 15 amino acids. The CDR3 here is CASSRSGANSYEQYF. CDR3 nucleotides: TGTGCCAGCAGCCGTTCAGGGGCCAACTCCTACGAGCAGTACTTC.

This clonotype was recorded at least ten times. The chain uses TRBV7-9 and TRBJ2-2; TRBD2 aligns across 14 bases. From germline, CDR1 is SEHNR and CDR2 FQNEAQ (reference sequence). V was clipped by 1 base and J by 2 bases; unmatched bases: 12. The CDR3 contains 21 residues. Here the CDR3 reads CASSLVGPGLAGELNTGELFF. The DNA for the CDR3 is TGTGCCAGCAGCTTAGTAGGCCCGGGACTAGCGGGAGAACTCAACACCGGGGAGCTGTTTTTT.

The chain employs TRBV18 and TRBJ2-7; TRBD2 matches 8 bases. The germline V gene encodes CDR1 KGHSH and CDR2 LQKENI. The CDR3 is 17 residues long. After removal of 3 bases from V and 1 base from J, the junction contained 11 bases not matched to a gene. CDR3 sequence reads: CASSPLGRGVGSYEQYF. In DNA form, the CDR3 reads TGTGCCAGCTCACCCCTGGGGCGGGGGGTAGGATCCTACGAGCAGTACTTC.

This chain links TRBV6-2 or TRBV6-3 with TRBJ1-1; the D is unclear. Per germline, CDR1 MNHEY and CDR2 SVGEGT. The germline V and J ends were trimmed by 8 bases and 3 bases, with 4 bases remaining between them. This CDR3 is built from 10 residues. Here the CDR3 DNA reads TGTGCCAGCCGGGACACTGAAGCTTTCTTT. This codes for CASRDTEAFF.

The table lists this clonotype with many counts. V is TRBV7-3 and J is TRBJ2-2; the match to TRBD1 covers 7 bases. V was pared by 8 bases and J by 2 bases, with 5 bases of the junction left unmatched. This CDR3 contains 14 residues. CDR1 and CDR2 (germline): SGHTA, FQGTGA. The DNA of the CDR3 is TGTGCCAGCCGTGGGACAGTTAACACCGGGGAGCTGTTTTTT. It translates to CASRGTVNTGELFF.

The sample holds many counts of this clonotype. The chain employs TRBV3-1 and TRBJ2-7; D unresolved. Trimming removed 1 base from V and 3 bases from J, with 4 bases in between. Per germline, CDR1 LGHDT and CDR2 YNNKEL (reference sequence). The CDR3 has 12 residues. The CDR3 protein is CASSQGGYEQYF. CDR3 nucleotides: TGTGCCAGCAGCCAAGGGGGCTACGAGCAGTACTTC.

This clonotype showed up many times. The V and J genes are TRBV6-5 and TRBJ2-1, with D perhaps TRBD1 or TRBD2 (5 bases each). Germline V gene lookup returns CDR1 MNHEY and CDR2 SVGAGI. The CDR3 contains 15 residues. V gave up 2 bases and J gave up 10 bases, with 18 bases separating them. The CDR3 DNA reads as TGTGCCAGCAGTTACGGGGACGCAGGTTCCAACGAGCAGTTCTTC. Amino acids: CASSYGDAGSNEQFF.

This clonotype has just a few counts. The rearrangement uses TRBV12-3 or TRBV12-4 and TRBJ2-2; TRBD2 is a possible D gene (5 bases). The V and J ends lost 3 bases and 5 bases respectively, with 7 bases between them. The CDR3 has 13 residues. The CDR3 is CASSFTGTGELFF. CDR3 in DNA: TGTGCCAGCAGTTTCACGGGGACCGGGGAGCTGTTTTTT.

This clonotype was seen ten or more times. The J gene is TRBJ1-4, the V gene TRBV4-1; the D is unclear. CDR3 length: 14 residues. Per the germline V gene, CDR1 is MGHRA and CDR2 is YSYEKL. Trimming took off 2 bases at V and 0 bases at J, with 4 bases between the two ends. The CDR3 loop reads CASSQIATNEKLFF. CDR3 sequence (DNA): TGCGCCAGCAGCCAAATTGCAACTAATGAAAAACTGTTTTTT.

This clonotype was counted ten times or more. This chain connects TRBV27 to TRBJ1-2; D is uncertain. The CDR3 runs 14 residues. Germline CDR1 reads MNHEY; CDR2 reads SMNVEV (reference sequence). The V end was cut by 5 bases, the J end by 0 bases, with 10 bases between. The CDR3 nucleotides read TGTGCCAGCAGTCCAGACGACACTAACTATGGCTACACCTTC. It yields the protein CASSPDDTNYGYTF.